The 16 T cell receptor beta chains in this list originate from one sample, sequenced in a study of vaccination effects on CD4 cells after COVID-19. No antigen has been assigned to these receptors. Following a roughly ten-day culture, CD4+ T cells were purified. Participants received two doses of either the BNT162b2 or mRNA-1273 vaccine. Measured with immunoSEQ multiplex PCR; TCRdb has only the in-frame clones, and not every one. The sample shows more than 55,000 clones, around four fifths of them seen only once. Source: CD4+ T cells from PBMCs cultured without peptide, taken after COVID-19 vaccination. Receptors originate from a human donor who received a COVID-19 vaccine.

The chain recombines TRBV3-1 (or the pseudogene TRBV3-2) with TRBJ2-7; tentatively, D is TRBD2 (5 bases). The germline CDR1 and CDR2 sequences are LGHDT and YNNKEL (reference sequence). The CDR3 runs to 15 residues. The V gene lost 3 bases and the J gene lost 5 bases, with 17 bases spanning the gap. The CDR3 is CASSQANVASHEQYF. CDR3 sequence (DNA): TGTGCCAGCAGCCAGGCAAACGTAGCTAGCCACGAGCAGTACTTC.

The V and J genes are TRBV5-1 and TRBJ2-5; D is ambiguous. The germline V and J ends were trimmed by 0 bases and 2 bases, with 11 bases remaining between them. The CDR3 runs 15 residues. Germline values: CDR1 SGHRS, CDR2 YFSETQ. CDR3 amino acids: CASSLELSSQETQYF. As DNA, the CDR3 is TGCGCCAGCAGCTTGGAGCTGAGCTCTCAAGAGACCCAGTACTTC.

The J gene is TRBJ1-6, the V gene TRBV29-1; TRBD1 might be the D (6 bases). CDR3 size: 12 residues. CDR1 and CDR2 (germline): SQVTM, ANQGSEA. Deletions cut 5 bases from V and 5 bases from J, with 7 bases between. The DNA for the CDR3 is TGCAGCGTTAAGGGGGATAATTCACCCCTCCACTTT. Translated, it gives CSVKGDNSPLHF.

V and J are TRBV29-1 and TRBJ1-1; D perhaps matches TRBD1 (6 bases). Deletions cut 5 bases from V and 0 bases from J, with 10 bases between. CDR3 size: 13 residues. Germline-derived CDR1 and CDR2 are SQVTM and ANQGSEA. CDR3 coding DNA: TGCAGCGTTCGACAGGTACTGAACACTGAAGCTTTCTTT. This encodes CSVRQVLNTEAFF.

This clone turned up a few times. This CDR3 reads CASSYGGNTEAFF. CDR3 sequence (DNA): TGTGCCAGCAGTTACGGGGGGAACACTGAAGCTTTCTTT. The J gene is TRBJ1-1, the V gene TRBV6-2 or TRBV6-3, with D possibly being TRBD1 (5 bases). The CDR3 runs 13 residues. V gave up 2 bases and J gave up 1 base, with 5 bases separating them. CDR1 MNHEY and CDR2 SVGEGT come from the germline V gene.

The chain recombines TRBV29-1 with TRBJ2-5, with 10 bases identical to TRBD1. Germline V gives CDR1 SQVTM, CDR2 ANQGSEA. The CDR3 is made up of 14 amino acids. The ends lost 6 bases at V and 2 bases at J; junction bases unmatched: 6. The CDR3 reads CSVTGTGVQETQYF. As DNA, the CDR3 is TGCAGCGTGACCGGGACAGGGGTTCAAGAGACCCAGTACTTC.

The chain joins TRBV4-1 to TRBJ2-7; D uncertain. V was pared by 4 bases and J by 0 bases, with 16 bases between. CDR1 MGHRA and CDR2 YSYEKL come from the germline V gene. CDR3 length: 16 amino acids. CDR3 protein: CASSPSWTESSYEQYF. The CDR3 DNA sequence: TGCGCCAGCAGCCCCTCCTGGACGGAGAGCTCCTACGAGCAGTACTTC.

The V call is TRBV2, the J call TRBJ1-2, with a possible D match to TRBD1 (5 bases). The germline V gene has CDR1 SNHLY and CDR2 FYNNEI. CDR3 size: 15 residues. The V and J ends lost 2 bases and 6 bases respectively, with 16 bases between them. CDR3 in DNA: TGTGCCAGCAGTGAAATAAGGGACCGTCGGCATGGCTACACCTTC. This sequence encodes CASSEIRDRRHGYTF.

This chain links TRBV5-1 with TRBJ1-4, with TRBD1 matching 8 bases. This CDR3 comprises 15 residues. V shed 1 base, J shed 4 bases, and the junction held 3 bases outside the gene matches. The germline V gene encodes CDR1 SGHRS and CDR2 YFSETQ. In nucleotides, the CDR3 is TGCGCCAGCAGCTTGACAGGGGGACTTAATGAAAAACTGTTTTTT. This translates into CASSLTGGLNEKLFF.

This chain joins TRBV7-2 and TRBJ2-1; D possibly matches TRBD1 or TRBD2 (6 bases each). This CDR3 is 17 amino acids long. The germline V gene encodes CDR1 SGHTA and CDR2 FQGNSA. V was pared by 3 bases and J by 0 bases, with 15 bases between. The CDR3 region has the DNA TGTGCCAGCAGCTTTGAAGGGGGGTTTAGCTCCTACAATGAGCAGTTCTTC. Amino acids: CASSFEGGFSSYNEQFF. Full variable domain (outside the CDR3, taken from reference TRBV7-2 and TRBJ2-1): GAGVSQSPSNKVTEKGKDVELRCDPISGHTALYWYRQSLGQGLEFLIYFQGNSAPDKSGLPSDRFSAERTGGSVSTLTIQRTQQEDSAVYLCASSFEGGFSSYNEQFFGPGTRLTVL.

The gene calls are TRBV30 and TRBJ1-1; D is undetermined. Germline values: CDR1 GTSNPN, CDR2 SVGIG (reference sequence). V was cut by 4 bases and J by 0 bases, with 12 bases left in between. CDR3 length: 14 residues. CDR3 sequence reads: CAWKVGSVNTEAFF. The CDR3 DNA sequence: TGTGCCTGGAAGGTGGGTTCGGTGAACACTGAAGCTTTCTTT.

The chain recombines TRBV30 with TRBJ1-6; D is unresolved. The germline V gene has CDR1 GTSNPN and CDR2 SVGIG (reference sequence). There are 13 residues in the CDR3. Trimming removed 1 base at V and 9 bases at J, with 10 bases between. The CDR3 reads CAWSEGDASPLHF. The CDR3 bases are TGTGCCTGGAGTGAAGGTGATGCTTCACCCCTCCACTTT. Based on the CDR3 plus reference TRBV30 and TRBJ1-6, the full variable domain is SQTIHQWPATLVQPVGSPLSLECTVEGTSNPNLYWYRQAAGRGLQLLFYSVGIGQISSEVPQNLSASRPQDRQFILSSKKLLLSDSGFYLCAWSEGDASPLHFGNGTRLTVT.

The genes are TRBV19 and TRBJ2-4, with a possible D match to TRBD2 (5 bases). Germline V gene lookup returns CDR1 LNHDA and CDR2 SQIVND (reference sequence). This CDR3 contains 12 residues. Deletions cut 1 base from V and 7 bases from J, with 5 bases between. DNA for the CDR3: TGTGCCAGTAGTATAGCGGGGAACATTCAGTACTTC. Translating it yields CASSIAGNIQYF.

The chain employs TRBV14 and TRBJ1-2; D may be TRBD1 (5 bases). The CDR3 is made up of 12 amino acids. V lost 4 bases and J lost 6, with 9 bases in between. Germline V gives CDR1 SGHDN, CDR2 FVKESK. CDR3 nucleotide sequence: TGTGCCAGCAGCCGGGACGTACATGGCTACACCTTC. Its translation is CASSRDVHGYTF.

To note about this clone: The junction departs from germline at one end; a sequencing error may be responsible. The CDR3 region has the DNA TGTGCCAGCAGAGGAATACAGGGGTCGGAGGTCCGACCACTATTT. Residues: CASRGIQGSEVRPLF. The rearrangement uses TRBV2 and TRBJ2-3; 7 positions match TRBD1. The CDR3 has 15 amino acids. Germline-derived CDR1 and CDR2 are SNHLY and FYNNEI. Full variable domain (missing parts from reference TRBV2 and TRBJ2-3): EPEVTQTPSHQVTQMGQEVILRCVPISNHLYFYWYRQILGQKVEFLVSFYNNEISEKSEIFDDQFSVERPDGSNFTLKIRSTKLEDSAMYFCASRGIQGSEVRPLFGPGTRLTVL.

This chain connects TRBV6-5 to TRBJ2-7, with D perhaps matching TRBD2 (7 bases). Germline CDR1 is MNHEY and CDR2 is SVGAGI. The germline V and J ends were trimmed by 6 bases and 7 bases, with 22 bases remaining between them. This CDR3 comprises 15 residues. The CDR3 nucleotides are TGTGCCAGCAGGGTCAAGGGGGGGGCCATGGGGGAGCAGTACTTC. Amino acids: CASRVKGGAMGEQYF.